What follows are 4 T cell receptor beta chains derived from one specimen sequenced in a study of OX40 agonist ivuxolimab in advanced cancers. Profiled with immunoSEQ multiplex PCR; TCRdb holds only in-frame clones, not every one. The sample holds tens of thousands of clones; 89% are singletons and the top ten take 0.33%. This specimen was CD4+ or CD8+ T cells sorted from blood, taken in a trial of the OX40 agonist ivuxolimab. The receptors were gathered from an adult with an advanced solid tumor such as melanoma, head and neck, liver or kidney cancer.

This chain links TRBV4-1 with TRBJ1-2, with D perhaps matching TRBD1 (5 bases). V lost 1 base, J lost 3 bases, and 12 bases lay in between. Looked up from germline, CDR1 is MGHRA and CDR2 is YSYEKL. The CDR3 spans 15 residues. The DNA of the CDR3 is TGCGCCAGCAGCCAAGCCTTTGGGGACCACTATGGCTACACCTTC. This gives the protein CASSQAFGDHYGYTF.

The V gene is TRBV20-1, the J gene TRBJ1-2; maybe TRBD1 (5 bases). The length of the CDR3 is 10 residues. V lost 5 bases to trimming and J lost 6 bases, with 7 bases between them. The germline gives CDR1 DFQATT, CDR2 SNEGSKA (reference sequence). DNA for the CDR3: TGCAGTGCTGAGGGGAATGGCTACACCTTC. Its translation: CSAEGNGYTF.

Only a few counts were recorded for this clone. The genes are TRBV7-9 and TRBJ1-1; weak D call: TRBD1 (5 bases). Trimming stripped 7 bases from V and 6 bases from J, with 21 bases between. Germline lookup yields CDR1 SEHNR and CDR2 FQNEAQ (reference sequence). This CDR3 has 15 residues. CDR3 sequence: CASTRINAGGAEAFF. In DNA, the CDR3 is TGTGCCAGCACCCGAATCAACGCAGGAGGGGCTGAAGCTTTCTTT.

The gene calls are TRBV4-2 and TRBJ2-1; D may match TRBD1 or TRBD2 (5 bases each). The length of the CDR3 is 15 residues. Deletions cut 4 bases from V and 4 bases from J, with 14 bases between. The germline CDR1 and CDR2 sequences are LGHNA and YNFKEQ. DNA of the CDR3: TGTGCCAGCAGCCCCCTAGGTGGGGGATACAATGAGCAGTTCTTC. Amino acids: CASSPLGGGYNEQFF.